Listed below are T cell receptor beta chains from one sample, sequenced in a study of identical twins' blood T cells. TCRdb processed the 5' RACE reads anew with MiXCR; each CDR3 protein has one entry. The data hold roughly 340,000 distinct CDR3 sequences, with approximately 30% observed a single time. The specimen sequenced was PBMCs. These receptors were obtained from a woman between 18 and 55 years old in good health. The CDR3 runs from the conserved cysteine through the conserved F or W.

cdr3_aa: CASSENPQGSGYTF; v_call: TRBV6-1
cdr3_aa: CASTLIGGLCEAFF; v_call: TRBV7-9
cdr3_aa: CSVEGTGPNQPQHF; v_call: TRBV29-1
cdr3_aa: CSALQGSTQPQHF; v_call: TRBV20-1
cdr3_aa: CVSSASGVQETQYF; v_call: TRBV9
cdr3_aa: CASSPYRQAFYGYAF; v_call: TRBV3-1
cdr3_aa: CASSQTGLKRQPQHF; v_call: TRBV2
cdr3_aa: CASSIAGFAGELFF; v_call: TRBV19
cdr3_aa: CASVDRGDTGELFF; v_call: TRBV19
cdr3_aa: CAWSGTREQYF; v_call: TRBV30
cdr3_aa: CAGSLRGTNTEAFF; v_call: TRBV5-1
cdr3_aa: CASSITGVNNQPQHF; v_call: TRBV19
cdr3_aa: CASNLAGVINEQFF; v_call: TRBV6-2/TRBV6-3
cdr3_aa: CASSLQVAMNTGELFF; v_call: TRBV18
cdr3_aa: CASSIGSSSYNEQFF; v_call: TRBV19
cdr3_aa: CASSEGEGQGNQPQHF; v_call: TRBV6-1
cdr3_aa: CASSNGLDYNEQFF; v_call: TRBV6-2/TRBV6-3
cdr3_aa: CSVERGGEAFF; v_call: TRBV29-1
cdr3_aa: CASSQGTGAFF; v_call: TRBV3-1
cdr3_aa: CSVLPTGGGSNQPQHF; v_call: TRBV20-1
cdr3_aa: CASSRWTSGSKSYNEQFF; v_call: TRBV19
cdr3_aa: CASSNGVSTEAFF; v_call: TRBV27
cdr3_aa: CASSSPTEQYF; v_call: TRBV3-1
cdr3_aa: CASSQVDGFSEAFF; v_call: TRBV14
cdr3_aa: CASSLSTSTEAFF; v_call: TRBV3-1
cdr3_aa: CAISRPGTGLNYGYTF; v_call: TRBV10-3
cdr3_aa: CASSLITGRRYGYTF; v_call: TRBV4-3
cdr3_aa: CASSKDDLWETEAFF; v_call: TRBV21-1
cdr3_aa: CASTKTGGSKNIQYF; v_call: TRBV12-3/TRBV12-4
cdr3_aa: CSARGGHSVSYEQYF; v_call: TRBV20-1
cdr3_aa: CASSWDRGLGYTF; v_call: TRBV7-2
cdr3_aa: CSVFDSGSGRGELFF; v_call: TRBV29-1
cdr3_aa: CSARADYSRTSGDNNEQFF; v_call: TRBV20-1
cdr3_aa: CASSCSGRSRRETQYF; v_call: TRBV6-2/TRBV6-3
cdr3_aa: CSVGSGRSNTEAFF; v_call: TRBV20-1
cdr3_aa: CASSGVRNTEAFF; v_call: TRBV7-2
cdr3_aa: CASSLVRDASPLHF; v_call: TRBV7-2
cdr3_aa: CASSAAPNQPQHF; v_call: TRBV9
cdr3_aa: CASTFSRIGELLF; v_call: TRBV2
cdr3_aa: CASSQDLKTATEAFF; v_call: TRBV4-3
cdr3_aa: CATSWTGGETQYF; v_call: TRBV15
cdr3_aa: CSAGGLAGGFMHNEQFF; v_call: TRBV20-1
cdr3_aa: CASSFCNLDTQYF; v_call: TRBV11-3
cdr3_aa: CASSPLGTGAKNSPLHF; v_call: TRBV18
cdr3_aa: CATSGSADSKAFF; v_call: TRBV24-1
cdr3_aa: CASSFQSVVYGYTF; v_call: TRBV12-3/TRBV12-4
cdr3_aa: CSARERLDGGNTEAFF; v_call: TRBV20-1
cdr3_aa: CASSPKSKLSLAFF; v_call: TRBV7-2
cdr3_aa: CASSSISGSANEQFF; v_call: TRBV5-1
cdr3_aa: CASSKGVGTAYGYTF; v_call: TRBV21-1
cdr3_aa: CSAQTHNEQFF; v_call: TRBV20-1
cdr3_aa: CASRASRAGWSGNTIYF; v_call: TRBV6-5
cdr3_aa: CASSPATGTDEQYF; v_call: TRBV4-1